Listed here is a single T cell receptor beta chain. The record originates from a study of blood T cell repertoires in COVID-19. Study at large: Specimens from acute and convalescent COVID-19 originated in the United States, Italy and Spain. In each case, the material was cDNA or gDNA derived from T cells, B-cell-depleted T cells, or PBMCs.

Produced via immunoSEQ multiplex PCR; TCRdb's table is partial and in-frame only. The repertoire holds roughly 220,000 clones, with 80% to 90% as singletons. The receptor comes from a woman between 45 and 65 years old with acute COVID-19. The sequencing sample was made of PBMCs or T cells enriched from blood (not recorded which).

In DNA form, the CDR3 reads TGTGCCAGCAGTCCCCTTGGACAGGGAGGTCAGCCCCAGCATTTT. This sequence encodes CASSPLGQGGQPQHF. This chain links TRBV6-6 with TRBJ1-5, with TRBD1 identical over 8 bases. Germline CDR1 and CDR2: MNHNY and SVGAGI (reference sequence). The CDR3 spans 15 residues. After removal of 5 bases from V and 6 bases from J, the junction contained 9 bases not matched to a gene.